The rows below give T cell receptor beta chains drawn from one sample of a study of shared clonotypes between healthy human individuals. Clones were read by immunoSEQ multiplex PCR, and TCRdb kept only the in-frame ones, dropping some. The data hold roughly 2,500,000 clones, with roughly 93% observed a single time. Specimen: naive CD4+ T cells from PBMCs. All receptors come from a man between 18 and 35 years old in good health. Some clones in this sample may be carry-over from other donors' samples. Each CDR3 is given with its conserved first and last residue. The order of the fields is V gene, J gene, D gene, clone size, CDR3 protein, CDR3 DNA. A D gene is named only where the DNA matches it firmly. Where a row states a size, it is once, few, many or the class of an expanded clone; other rows omit it.

TRBV2,TRBJ1-1,-,-,CASSPAGGTEAFF,TGTGCCAGCAGTCCAGCGGGGGGCACTGAAGCTTTCTTT
TRBV7-3,TRBJ2-3,-,-,CASSTTTGTDTQYF,TGTGCCAGCAGCACCACAACAGGGACAGATACGCAGTATTTT
TRBV7-9,TRBJ1-6,-,-,CASSLWGAYSPLHF,TGTGCCAGCAGCTTATGGGGGGCCTATTCACCCCTCCACTTT
TRBV28,TRBJ2-7,-,-,CASSSQGQIKTYEQYF,TGTGCCAGCAGCTCCCAGGGGCAAATTAAGACCTACGAGCAGTACTTC
TRBV4-2,TRBJ2-5,TRBD2,once,CASSQAGEETQYF,TGTGCCAGCAGCCAGGCGGGAGAAGAGACCCAGTACTTC
TRBV11-2,TRBJ2-1,-,-,CASSFSLLNEQFF,TGTGCCAGCAGCTTCTCCCTGCTCAATGAGCAGTTCTTC
TRBV12-2,TRBJ2-7,-,once,CASRVWTSEPPYEQYF,TGTGCAAGTCGTGTTTGGACTAGCGAGCCCCCCTACGAGCAGTACTTC
TRBV28,TRBJ2-1,TRBD2,-,CASSLVAGGTYNEQFF,TGTGCCAGCAGTTTGGTAGCGGGAGGAACCTACAATGAGCAGTTCTTC
TRBV7-8,TRBJ1-1,-,once,CASSPRPRDFFQNTEAFF,TGTGCCAGCAGCCCACGCCCCCGGGACTTTTTTCAGAACACTGAAGCTTTCTTT
TRBV7-2,TRBJ1-5,-,-,CASSLGLSNQPQHF,TGTGCCAGCAGCTTAGGTCTTAGCAATCAGCCCCAGCATTTT
TRBV29-1,TRBJ1-1,-,-,CSVDKNTEAFF,TGCAGCGTCGACAAGAACACTGAAGCTTTCTTT
TRBV2,TRBJ2-1,TRBD1,-,CASSDLTGLNEQFF,TGTGCCAGCAGTGACCTGACAGGGCTCAATGAGCAGTTCTTC
TRBV5-4,TRBJ1-1,-,-,CASSLATEGTEAFF,TGTGCCAGCAGCTTGGCTACGGAGGGCACTGAAGCTTTCTTT
TRBV7-2,TRBJ1-1,-,once,CASSLVPGQNTEAFF,TGTGCCAGCAGCTTAGTTCCAGGGCAGAACACTGAAGCTTTCTTT
TRBV28,TRBJ2-7,TRBD2,-,CASSFGGSPLEQYF,TGTGCCAGCAGTTTCGGCGGGAGTCCTCTCGAGCAGTACTTC
TRBV9,TRBJ2-3,-,-,CASSHPLGGLIDTQYF,TGTGCCAGCAGCCACCCCCTGGGCGGCCTCATCGATACGCAGTATTTT
TRBV5-5,TRBJ2-2,-,-,CASSLVAGATGELFF,TGTGCCAGCAGCTTGGTGGCCGGAGCAACCGGGGAGCTGTTTTTT
TRBV7-9,TRBJ1-1,-,once,CASSLRGGVNTEAFF,TGTGCCAGCAGCTTAAGGGGGGGAGTCAACACTGAAGCTTTCTTT
TRBV7-2,TRBJ2-3,-,-,CASSLGSTPDTQYF,TGTGCCAGCAGCCTCGGGTCTACCCCAGATACGCAGTATTTT
TRBV6-1,TRBJ2-1,TRBD2,-,CASSGTGTSGRAYNEQFF,TGTGCCAGCAGTGGGACCGGGACTAGCGGGAGAGCTTACAATGAGCAGTTCTTC
TRBV30,TRBJ2-7,TRBD2,-,CAWSGGLDPLVYEQYF,TGTGCCTGGAGTGGGGGACTAGATCCTTTGGTCTACGAGCAGTACTTC
TRBV7-9,TRBJ2-5,-,-,CASSSLPAEGETQYF,TGTGCCAGCAGCTCCCTCCCCGCTGAGGGGGAGACCCAGTACTTC
TRBV18,TRBJ1-1,-,-,CASSPGVGRTYAFF,TGTGCCAGCTCACCAGGAGTCGGTAGGACGTATGCTTTCTTT
TRBV9,TRBJ2-1,TRBD2,-,CASSSSGQEYNEQFF,TGTGCCAGCAGCTCTAGCGGCCAAGAGTACAATGAGCAGTTCTTC
TRBV27,TRBJ2-4,TRBD1,-,CASSLSSRGIDIQYF,TGTGCCAGCAGTTTATCGAGCAGGGGGATTGACATTCAGTACTTC
TRBV5-5,TRBJ2-7,TRBD1,-,CASSLPETGGEQYF,TGTGCCAGCAGCTTACCCGAGACAGGGGGCGAGCAGTACTTC
TRBV18,TRBJ2-7,TRBD2,-,CASSPGLADEQYF,TGTGCCAGCTCACCGGGACTAGCCGACGAGCAGTACTTC
TRBV2,TRBJ2-3,TRBD1,-,CASRDRVNTDTQYF,TGTGCCAGCAGGGACAGGGTAAACACAGATACGCAGTATTTT
TRBV27,TRBJ2-7,TRBD1,-,CASSHVQGNSYEQYF,TGTGCCAGCAGCCACGTACAGGGGAACTCCTACGAGCAGTACTTC
TRBV21-1,TRBJ1-1,-,few,CASSKRGDSGGGPEAFF,TGTGCCAGCAGCAAACGGGGAGACAGTGGGGGAGGGCCTGAAGCTTTCTTT
TRBV11-1,TRBJ2-2,-,once,CASSLGLTDETGELFF,TGTGCCAGCAGCTTAGGCCTGACGGACGAGACCGGGGAGCTGTTTTTT
TRBV5-1,TRBJ2-3,TRBD2,-,CASSLDPAGAPDTQYF,TGCGCCAGCAGCTTGGACCCAGCGGGAGCCCCAGATACGCAGTATTTT
TRBV7-6,TRBJ2-7,-,-,CASSLAVRGEQYF,TGTGCCAGCAGCTTAGCGGTCAGGGGCGAGCAGTACTTC
TRBV7-2,TRBJ1-2,TRBD1,-,CASSLTDRGDYGYTF,TGTGCCAGCAGCTTAACGGACAGGGGGGACTATGGCTACACCTTC
TRBV5-6,TRBJ1-2,TRBD1,-,CASSLGPRQGGGYTF,TGTGCCAGCAGCTTGGGCCCCAGACAGGGCGGCGGCTACACCTTC
TRBV7-9,TRBJ1-1,-,-,CAGIREGKNTEAFF,TGTGCCGGTATCCGGGAGGGGAAGAACACTGAAGCTTTCTTT
TRBV4-2,TRBJ2-7,TRBD2,once,CASSRASGKSYEQYF,TGTGCCAGCAGCCGGGCTAGCGGGAAGTCCTACGAGCAGTACTTC
TRBV5-1,TRBJ2-2,TRBD2,-,CASSQGLAGLNTGELFF,TGCGCCAGCAGCCAGGGACTAGCGGGATTGAACACCGGGGAGCTGTTTTTT
TRBV4-2,TRBJ2-3,-,once,CASSPGKAPTDTQYF,TGTGCCAGCAGCCCGGGCAAGGCCCCCACAGATACGCAGTATTTT
TRBV27,TRBJ1-5,-,-,CASSEQGDLSRYNQPQHF,TGTGCCAGCAGCGAACAGGGTGATCTCTCCCGTTACAATCAGCCCCAGCATTTT
TRBV30,TRBJ1-4,-,-,CAWGLGSGEKLFF,TGTGCCTGGGGTTTGGGGAGTGGCGAAAAACTGTTTTTT
TRBV4-1,TRBJ2-7,-,-,CASGERLTKDEQYF,TGCGCCAGCGGAGAACGGCTAACTAAGGACGAGCAGTACTTC
TRBV5-1,TRBJ1-2,TRBD1,-,CASRAAGTGIYGYTF,TGCGCCAGCAGAGCCGCCGGGACAGGGATCTATGGCTACACCTTC
TRBV15,TRBJ2-1,-,-,CATRIPSYNEQFF,TGTGCCACCAGAATCCCAAGCTACAATGAGCAGTTCTTC
TRBV12-5,TRBJ2-7,-,-,CASAEGRSYEQYF,TGTGCCAGTGCCGAGGGACGGAGCTACGAGCAGTACTTC
TRBV30,TRBJ2-2,-,-,CAWSPHRTSDTGELFF,TGTGCCTGGAGCCCCCATAGGACATCGGACACCGGGGAGCTGTTTTTT
TRBV6-5,TRBJ1-5,-,-,CASSYWGPISEPQHF,TGTGCCAGCAGTTACTGGGGTCCGATCAGCGAGCCCCAGCATTTT
TRBV10-1,TRBJ2-7,-,-,CASSGRQLWEQYF,TGCGCCAGCAGTGGTAGGCAGCTTTGGGAGCAGTACTTC
TRBV28,TRBJ2-3,TRBD2,-,CASSPAGGLDTQYF,TGTGCCAGCAGTCCCGCGGGAGGGCTAGATACGCAGTATTTT
TRBV25-1,TRBJ1-6,TRBD1,-,CASSVGTGGSPLHF,TGTGCCAGCAGTGTCGGCACAGGGGGATCACCCCTCCACTTT
TRBV14,TRBJ2-7,TRBD2,-,CASSQDWNGRGEQYF,TGTGCCAGCAGCCAAGATTGGAACGGGAGGGGCGAGCAGTACTTC
TRBV7-3,TRBJ1-6,-,-,CASSLFGGGAGSPLHF,TGTGCCAGCAGCTTATTTGGCGGCGGAGCGGGGTCACCCCTCCACTTT
TRBV19,TRBJ1-2,-,-,CASITMGAGRWSGYTF,TGTGCCAGTATCACCATGGGGGCAGGGAGATGGAGTGGCTACACCTTC